Listed below are T cell receptor beta chains from one sample, sequenced in a study of blood T cell repertoires in COVID-19. The data were produced by immunoSEQ multiplex PCR, yet TCRdb's version contains in-frame clones alone and is incomplete. This sample has some 170,000 clones, with 75% to 85% found just once. The sequencing input was PBMCs or T cells enriched from blood (not recorded which). Source of these receptors: a man over 45 who had recovered from COVID-19. CDR3s include the opening cysteine and the closing phenylalanine or tryptophan. A D gene is named only where the DNA matches it firmly. Size is stated for part of the rows, as once, few or many counts, or as a class when the clone is expanded.

>.|TRBV21-1|TRBJ2-4|.
TGTGCCAGCAGCAAAGGGCAGGGGGCAGCCAAAAACATTCAGTACTTC
CASSKGQGAAKNIQYF
>.|TRBV3-1/TRBV3-2|TRBJ2-1|TRBD2
TGTGCCAGCAGCCAAGATCAGGGGACTAGCAGGAATGAGCAGTTCTTC
CASSQDQGTSRNEQFF
>.|TRBV25-1|TRBJ2-7|.
TGTGCCAGCAGTGAACTCACAGGGACCCTCTACGAGCAGTACTTC
CASSELTGTLYEQYF
>.|TRBV7-2|TRBJ2-1|.
TGTGCCAGCAGCTTAGGATGGATGCAGGGGCAGTTCTTC
CASSLGWMQGQFF
>.|TRBV28|TRBJ2-1|.
TGTGCCAGCAACCGAGGCAGGGGATTAATCAATGAGCAGTTCTTC
CASNRGRGLINEQFF
>.|TRBV30|TRBJ1-2|.
TGTGCCTGGAGTTGGCAGGCCCAGGATGGCTACACCTTC
CAWSWQAQDGYTF
>.|TRBV2|TRBJ1-5|.
TGTGCCAGCAGGTCAGGGGTTTTGGGCAATCAGCCCCAGCATTTT
CASRSGVLGNQPQHF
>.|TRBV4-1|TRBJ1-5|TRBD1
TGCGCCAGCAGCCACGACAGGGGAAGACAGCCCCAGCATTTT
CASSHDRGRQPQHF
>.|TRBV3-1/TRBV3-2|TRBJ1-6|.
TGTGCCAGCAGCCAAGTCAGGGTCAATTCACCCCTCCACTTT
CASSQVRVNSPLHF
>.|TRBV14|TRBJ1-3|.
TGTGCCAGCAGCCCCCATCGAGGAGGGGTCTCTGGAAACACCATATATTTT
CASSPHRGGVSGNTIYF
>.|TRBV15|TRBJ1-6|.
TGTGCCACCAGCAGAGATCAGTCACCCCTCCACTTT
CATSRDQSPLHF
>.|TRBV19|TRBJ1-1|.
TGTGCCAGAGAACCGACAGAAATGAACACTGAAGCTTTCTTT
CAREPTEMNTEAFF
>once|TRBV19|TRBJ2-3|.
TGTGCCAGTACCCCTCTCGCGACTCTCACAGATACGCAGTATTTT
CASTPLATLTDTQYF
>.|TRBV3-1/TRBV3-2|TRBJ1-2|TRBD1
TGTGCCAGCAGCCAAGTGCCAGGGGGTGCCTACTATGGCTACACCTTC
CASSQVPGGAYYGYTF
>many|TRBV5-1|TRBJ1-2|.
TGCGCCAGCAGCTTGGGGCCGACTTATGGCTACACCTTC
CASSLGPTYGYTF
>.|TRBV3-1/TRBV3-2|TRBJ1-3|TRBD1
TGTGCCAGCACCCAGGGGGCGCTTGGAAACACCATATATTTT
CASTQGALGNTIYF
>.|TRBV30|TRBJ1-6|.
TGTGCCTGGAGTGTGGCAGGGAACACCCTCCACTTT
CAWSVAGNTLHF
>.|TRBV5-1|TRBJ2-3|.
TGCGCCAGCAGCTTGGGACGGGGGAGCTTCACAGATACGCAGTATTTT
CASSLGRGSFTDTQYF
>.|TRBV10-1|TRBJ2-7|.
TGCGCCAGCAGTGAGTCGCCGGGGGATACCGAGCAGTACTTC
CASSESPGDTEQYF
>.|TRBV20-1|TRBJ1-1|.
TGCAGTGCTAGAGGGCCGGGTCGGGCTTTCTTT
CSARGPGRAFF
>.|TRBV5-6|TRBJ1-2|TRBD1
TGTGCCAGCATCCGGGACAGGGGAAGATATGGCTACACCTTC
CASIRDRGRYGYTF
>.|TRBV5-1|TRBJ2-3|TRBD2
TGCGCCAGCAGCGGAGCGGGGGGGCCGACAGATACGCAGTATTTT
CASSGAGGPTDTQYF
>.|TRBV24-1|TRBJ1-1|.
TGTGCCACCAGTGACGGGGGTGGCTGGGGCACTGAAGCTTTCTTT
CATSDGGGWGTEAFF
>.|TRBV19|TRBJ2-1|.
TGTGCCAGTAGGGACAGAGTCTACAATGAGCAGTTCTTC
CASRDRVYNEQFF
>.|TRBV7-2|TRBJ1-6|.
TGTGCCAGCAGTGGGGAGAGAAGGTCACCCCTCCACTTT
CASSGERRSPLHF
>.|TRBV9|TRBJ2-2|.
TGTGCCAGCAGCAAGGGAACCCGGGACTCAAACACCGGGGAGCTGTTTTTT
CASSKGTRDSNTGELFF
>.|TRBV5-1|TRBJ2-5|TRBD2
TGCGCCAGCAGCAATAGACTAGCGGGGGGCCAAGAGACCCAGTACTTC
CASSNRLAGGQETQYF
>.|TRBV5-4|TRBJ2-2|.
TGTGCCAGCAGCTTGGGGGCAGTCGGGGAGCTGTTTTTT
CASSLGAVGELFF
>.|TRBV5-5|TRBJ1-4|.
TGTGCCAGCAGCTTCGCAGGGGCGGATAATGAAAAACTGTTTTTT
CASSFAGADNEKLFF
>.|TRBV18|TRBJ1-1|.
TGTGCCAGCTCACCGACAGGTCTCATGAACACTGAAGCTTTCTTT
CASSPTGLMNTEAFF
>once|TRBV10-2|TRBJ2-3|.
TGCGCCAGCAGCCGGGCTATGAGTGGGGGGGCCTATACGCAGTATTTT
CASSRAMSGGAYTQYF
>.|TRBV18|TRBJ2-3|TRBD2
TGTGCCAGCTCACCCCCCCTCGGACTAGCGGCTAGCACAGATACGCAGTATTTT
CASSPPLGLAASTDTQYF
>.|TRBV6-6|TRBJ1-2|TRBD1
TGTGCCAGCACCCACGGAACAGGGGGATATGGCTACACCTTC
CASTHGTGGYGYTF
>.|TRBV4-2|TRBJ2-5|TRBD2
TGTGCCAGCAGCCCCGGGACTAGCGGGGTTGAAGAGACCCAGTACTTC
CASSPGTSGVEETQYF
>.|TRBV18|TRBJ2-6|.
TGTGCCAGCTCACTCACAGGGACTGGGGCCAACGTCCTGACTTTC
CASSLTGTGANVLTF
>.|TRBV9|TRBJ1-6|.
TGTGCCAGCAGCGTGGGTAGGAGGTCTAATTCACCCCTCCACTTT
CASSVGRRSNSPLHF
>.|TRBV27|TRBJ1-2|.
TGTGCCAGCAGTTTAGACACAGCTAACTATGGCTACACCTTC
CASSLDTANYGYTF
>few|TRBV5-1|TRBJ2-6|TRBD1
TGCGCCAGCAGCGAAGGACAGGGGGCGTGGGGGGCCAACGTCCTGACTTTC
CASSEGQGAWGANVLTF
>.|TRBV14|TRBJ1-1|.
TGTGCCAGCAGCCAAGTACCAGGAATGGAAGCTTTCTTT
CASSQVPGMEAFF
>.|TRBV12-3/TRBV12-4|TRBJ2-2|.
TGTGCCAGCAGGCAGGGGTACACCGGGGAGCTGTTTTTT
CASRQGYTGELFF
>.|TRBV18|TRBJ1-1|.
TGTGCCAGCTCACCCGCAGAGGGCACTGAAGCTTTCTTT
CASSPAEGTEAFF
>.|TRBV3-1/TRBV3-2|TRBJ2-3|.
TGTGCCAGCAGGGACTTGAACCCTAGCACAGATACGCAGTATTTT
CASRDLNPSTDTQYF
>.|TRBV24-1|TRBJ2-1|TRBD2
TGTGCCACCAGTGATGCCAGAGGAGCGGGGGGGCCCTACAATGAGCAGTTCTTC
CATSDARGAGGPYNEQFF
>few|TRBV6-5|TRBJ1-6|.
TGTGCCAGCAGTTACTCGAAGAACAGGGTAAATTCACCCCTCCACTTT
CASSYSKNRVNSPLHF
>.|TRBV6-5|TRBJ1-6|.
TGTGCCAGAGTAAGATCTAATAATTCACCCCTCCACTTT
CARVRSNNSPLHF
>.|TRBV30|TRBJ1-4|TRBD1
TGTGCCTGGAGTGCCCCTCGGGGGACAGGGGTAGAAAAACTGTTTTTT
CAWSAPRGTGVEKLFF
>.|TRBV18|TRBJ1-1|TRBD1
TGTGCCAGCTCACCAGTCCCGGGACAGGGAGAGAACACTGAAGCTTTCTTT
CASSPVPGQGENTEAFF
>.|TRBV5-4|TRBJ1-1|TRBD1
TGTGCCAGCGGCCCCATGAGGACAGGGTTCGACACTGAAGCTTTCTTT
CASGPMRTGFDTEAFF
>.|TRBV27|TRBJ1-1|TRBD1
TGTGCCAGCAGTAACCTCTACAGGGGGCGAGGGGAAACTGAAGCTTTCTTT
CASSNLYRGRGETEAFF
>.|TRBV11-2|TRBJ1-1|.
TGTGCCAGCAGCTTACGCGGGAGGACTGAAGCTTTCTTT
CASSLRGRTEAFF
>.|TRBV6-5|TRBJ2-7|TRBD2
TGTGCCAGCAGTCTGACTAGCGGCACCTACGAGCAGTACTTC
CASSLTSGTYEQYF
>.|TRBV19|TRBJ1-2|TRBD1
TGTGCCAGTAGTAAGGACAGGCTGGGCTACACCTTC
CASSKDRLGYTF
>.|TRBV28|TRBJ1-2|.
TGTGCCAGCAGTTTATGGTCAGGGAACTATGGCTACACCTTC
CASSLWSGNYGYTF
>.|TRBV29-1|TRBJ1-3|.
TGCAGCGTTGATGAGGGATCTGGAAACACCATATATTTT
CSVDEGSGNTIYF
>few|TRBV7-2|TRBJ1-6|.
TGTGCCAGCAGCTTGACAGCTTATAATTCACCCCTCCACTTT
CASSLTAYNSPLHF
>.|TRBV2|TRBJ1-3|TRBD1
TGTGCCAGCAGGTCCCAGGGGGCCGCTGGAAACACCATATATTTT
CASRSQGAAGNTIYF
>.|TRBV15|TRBJ2-1|TRBD1
TGTGCCACCAGCAGAGGAGGGACAGGGGACTACAATGAGCAGTTCTTC
CATSRGGTGDYNEQFF
>.|TRBV27|TRBJ2-2|TRBD2
TGTGCCAGCGGACTAGCGGGGGCCACCGGGGAGCTGTTTTTT
CASGLAGATGELFF
>.|TRBV3-1/TRBV3-2|TRBJ2-1|TRBD2
TGTGCCAGCAGCCGATCCGGGACTAGCTTTTCTTTGGGCAATGAGCAGTTCTTC
CASSRSGTSFSLGNEQFF